This T cell receptor (beta chain) was documented in a study of blood T cell repertoires in COVID-19. Germline assignment: CDR1 KGHSH and CDR2 LQKENI. Germline trimming cut 0 bases from V and 5 bases from J; bases unmatched to any gene: 7. The CDR3 is 16 amino acids. This table comes from immunoSEQ multiplex PCR, and its TCRdb copy is limited to in-frame clones, with some not included. The data contain approximately 150,000 clones, 84% of them singletons. The sequence derives from a woman in her forties or fifties who had recovered from COVID-19. The sequenced sample was PBMCs or T cells enriched from blood (not recorded which). This rearrangement joins TRBV18 to TRBJ2-5; 9 bases match TRBD2. The CDR3 here is CASSPPILAGRETQYF. CDR3 bases: TGTGCCAGCTCACCACCGATCCTAGCGGGACGGGAGACCCAGTACTTC.